Shown below are 19 T cell receptor beta chains from a single sample sequenced in a study of regulatory T cells in long-lasting Graves disease (dated by TCRdb to 2020 to 2022). The time point label on this specimen signifies: persistent/refractory GD, antithyroid drugs over 5 years with positive TRAb. RNA was extracted from PBMCs in TRIzol for both TCR sequencing and RNA sequencing. The library was made by multiplex PCR. For sequencing, an Illumina HiSeq 4000 was employed. To build TCR beta libraries, CDR3 regions were amplified by Arm-PCR using iRepertoire HTBI primers. Through fastp at Q25 and MiXCR, TCRdb rebuilt clones from the public reads, retaining in-frame beta chains. Each entry is one CDR3 protein sequence, shown with its most common DNA and genes. A total of 600,000 to 850,000 distinct CDR3 sequences appear in this sample, around 30% of them only once. 42% of the sample is in the top ten clones.

The material was peripheral blood mononuclear cells (PBMCs), obtained when the disease was refractory, from a patient treated with antithyroid drugs. These receptors were obtained from a female donor with Graves disease.

This chain's CDR3 is CSALDSRPSYNSPLHF. The CDR3 bases are TGCAGTGCACTGGACAGCCGACCCTCCTATAATTCACCCCTCCACTTT. The chain couples TRBV20-1 to TRBJ1-6, with D perhaps matching TRBD1 (6 bases). Trimming removed 6 bases from V and 0 bases from J, with 15 bases in between. CDR1 is DFQATT, CDR2 SNEGSKA, per germline (reference sequence). This CDR3 is built from 16 residues.

CDR3 residues: CASSPPASGRAENYEQYF. CDR3 coding DNA: TGTGCCAGCTCACCACCGGCTAGCGGGAGGGCAGAGAACTACGAGCAGTACTTC. The genes are TRBV18 and TRBJ2-7; 12 nucleotides align to TRBD2. The CDR3 consists of 18 residues. The V segment lost 0 bases and the J segment 3 bases; nucleotides outside the gene matches: 9. Germline V gene data show CDR1 as KGHSH and CDR2 as LQKENI.

V gene TRBV19 combines with J gene TRBJ1-1, with D maybe TRBD1 (6 bases). This CDR3 has 14 residues. V lost 1 base and J 6 bases, leaving 12 bases between the germline ends. The germline gives CDR1 LNHDA, CDR2 SQIVND (reference sequence). CDR3 residues: CASSIGGRGSEAFF. CDR3 DNA sequence: TGTGCCAGTAGTATAGGGGGCAGGGGCTCTGAAGCTTTCTTT.

In its sample, this clonotype was seen a few times. The rearrangement joins TRBV6-1 to TRBJ1-2, with D possibly being TRBD1 (5 bases). Trimming took off 6 bases at V and 4 bases at J, with 15 bases between the two ends. The CDR3 runs 14 residues. From germline, CDR1 is MNHNS and CDR2 SASEGT. CDR3 residues: CASSRQSGSYGYTF. The CDR3 DNA sequence: TGTGCCAGCAGCAGACAGTCCGGGAGCTATGGCTACACCTTC.

This clonotype was recorded a few times. The junction and the germline gene differ at one end; a read error may be behind it. This chain connects TRBV11-2 to TRBJ2-6; TRBD1 aligns across 8 bases. The V gene's germline CDR1 is SGHAT and CDR2 FQNNGV. The CDR3 is made up of 12 amino acids. The CDR3 sequence is CASSPGGQVPFF. CDR3 nucleotides: TGTGCCAGCAGCCCTGGGGGACAGGTCCCTTTCTTC.

This clonotype has a count of ten or more. The V call is TRBV11-2, the J call TRBJ2-7; 13 nucleotides match TRBD2. CDR1 and CDR2 (germline): SGHAT, FQNNGV. With 4 bases clipped from V and 4 bases from J, the junction kept 4 bases outside the gene matches. This CDR3 has 15 residues. The CDR3 here is CASSSGLAGAYEQYF. The CDR3 coding sequence is TGTGCCAGCAGCTCAGGACTAGCGGGAGCATACGAGCAGTACTTC.

The rearrangement links TRBV25-1 to TRBJ1-1, with D unresolved. V lost 1 base to trimming and J lost 5 bases, with 2 bases between them. The CDR3 is 11 amino acids. The germline V gene encodes CDR1 MGHDK and CDR2 SYGVNS. This CDR3 reads CASSELTEAFF. CDR3 nucleotide sequence: TGTGCCAGCAGTGAATTAACTGAAGCTTTCTTT.

The V and J genes are TRBV30 and TRBJ1-2; D not resolved. The CDR3 consists of 14 residues. Trimming removed 3 bases at V and 5 bases at J, with 16 bases between. Germline V gene data show CDR1 as GTSNPN and CDR2 as SVGIG (reference sequence). CDR3 protein: CAWSSEGISYGYTF. In nucleotides, the CDR3 is TGTGCCTGGAGCTCGGAGGGCATCTCGTATGGCTACACCTTC.

This clonotype was found a few times. The chain employs TRBV27 and TRBJ2-4, with D perhaps matching TRBD1 (5 bases). V was cut by 2 bases and J by 0 bases, with 8 bases left in between. This CDR3 spans 15 amino acids. The germline CDR1 and CDR2 sequences are MNHEY and SMNVEV (reference sequence). CDR3 amino acids: CASSLGQLAKNIQYF. CDR3 in DNA: TGTGCCAGCAGTTTAGGACAATTAGCCAAAAACATTCAGTACTTC.

The chain uses TRBV29-1 and TRBJ1-2, with unresolved D. Germline assignment: CDR1 SQVTM and CDR2 ANQGSEA. The CDR3 extends over 12 amino acids. V was shortened by 7 bases and J by 4 bases, with 13 bases between the two germline ends. The CDR3 sequence is CSARHEIYGYTF. As DNA, the CDR3 is TGCAGCGCCCGACATGAGATCTATGGCTACACCTTC.

Only a few counts were recorded for this clonotype. The chain carries TRBV29-1 and TRBJ1-1; tentatively, D is TRBD1 (6 bases). This CDR3 spans 12 amino acids. Per the germline V gene, CDR1 is SQVTM and CDR2 is ANQGSEA. The germline V and J ends were trimmed by 3 bases and 6 bases, with 11 bases remaining between them. The CDR3 region has the DNA TGCAGCGTTGATTCACAGGGTGCTGAAGCTTTCTTT. Protein sequence: CSVDSQGAEAFF.

This clonotype was observed at least ten times. V gene TRBV11-2 combines with J gene TRBJ2-7; TRBD2 is a possible D gene (6 bases). V lost 2 bases, J lost 5 bases, and 19 bases lay in between. The CDR3 contains 16 residues. Germline V gene lookup returns CDR1 SGHAT and CDR2 FQNNGV. The DNA of the CDR3 is TGTGCCAGCAGCTTACCACGCGGGGCAGCCGGTAACGAGCAGTACTTC. Its translation is CASSLPRGAAGNEQYF.

This clonotype was counted only a few times. The chain carries TRBV6-2 or TRBV6-3 and TRBJ2-4; 7 bases are a match to TRBD2. The CDR3 sequence is 15 residues long. Germline V gene lookup returns CDR1 MNHEY and CDR2 SVGEGT. Trimming at V came to 6 bases and at J to 3 bases, leaving 8 bases not matched to a gene. The CDR3 is CASSYRAGNKNIQYF. CDR3 DNA sequence: TGTGCCAGCAGCTACCGAGCGGGGAACAAAAACATTCAGTACTTC.

On this clonotype: A much bigger clone sits one base away, suggesting this may be a read error. The gene calls are TRBV7-6 and TRBJ1-1, with D unresolved. The CDR3 covers 13 residues. V was shortened by 2 bases and J by 0 bases, with 4 bases between the two germline ends. The germline V gene has CDR1 SGHVS and CDR2 FNYEAQ. The CDR3 protein is CASSLYVNTEAFF. CDR3 DNA: TGTGCCAGCAGCTTATACGTGAACACTGAAGCTTTCTTT.

The chain is built from TRBV20-1 and TRBJ2-4; TRBD2 matches 7 bases. The germline V gene encodes CDR1 DFQATT and CDR2 SNEGSKA (reference sequence). Unmatched junction bases numbered 7, after V lost 2 bases and J lost 12 bases. This CDR3 is 12 amino acids long. The CDR3 DNA reads as TGCAGTGCTAGAATCCCTCCTAGCGGTCAGTACTTC. Its protein is CSARIPPSGQYF.

The chain combines TRBV29-1 with TRBJ2-7; D remains unclear. Germline loops: CDR1 SQVTM, CDR2 ANQGSEA. Trimming removed 4 bases at V and 3 bases at J, with 4 bases between. The CDR3 length is 10 residues. The CDR3 here is CSVVNYEQYF. The DNA of the CDR3 is TGCAGCGTTGTCAACTACGAGCAGTACTTC.

The table lists this clonotype with a few counts. The chain joins TRBV2 to TRBJ1-5; D remains ambiguous. The germline V gene encodes CDR1 SNHLY and CDR2 FYNNEI. The CDR3 sequence is 14 residues long. V lost 3 bases and J lost 6, with 12 bases in between. The CDR3 nucleotides read TGTGCCAGCAGTGATATACTGGTCGGTCAGCCCCAGCATTTT. It is translated as CASSDILVGQPQHF.

This clonotype was seen many times. The rearrangement links TRBV29-1 to TRBJ1-3; D uncertain. CDR1 is SQVTM, CDR2 ANQGSEA, per germline. The CDR3 covers 14 residues. V lost 4 bases and J lost 0, with 10 bases in between. As DNA, the CDR3 is TGCAGCGTTGTCGACACCCTCTCTGGAAACACCATATATTTT. Translating gives CSVVDTLSGNTIYF.

Details on this clonotype: One end of the junction does not line up with germline, which may come from a read error. This chain links TRBV4-1 with TRBJ2-7, with 9 positions matching TRBD1. This CDR3 is 16 amino acids long. Looked up from germline, CDR1 is MGHRA and CDR2 is YSYEKL. The CDR3 reads CASSEETGGYSYEQYF. DNA of the CDR3: TGCGCCAGCAGCGAAGAAACAGGGGGCTACTCCTACGAGCAGTACTTC.